This T cell receptor (beta chain) was sequenced during a study of T cells in Graves' hyperthyroidism and ophthalmopathy. Germline-derived CDR1 and CDR2 are DFQATT and SNEGSKA (reference sequence). The trim removed 3 bases at V and 0 bases at J, leaving 8 bases unmatched. The CDR3 loop spans 17 amino acids. RNA transcripts served as the template for amplifying TCR beta CDR3 regions. First-round RT-PCR with HTBI primers amplified the TCR CDR3 region. MiXCR was run by TCRdb on the multiplex PCR reads, yielding one entry per CDR3 protein. The data show hundreds of thousands of distinct CDR3 sequences, with roughly a sixth seen just once and around 15% held by the top ten. Regarding the study as a whole: In blood, most of the thyroid clonotypes expanded above 0.001 were also present.

Patients were excluded for uncontrolled infection, other autoimmune disease, pregnancy or lactation. Details on this clonotype: Its specificity is unknown.

This chain connects TRBV20-1 to TRBJ1-4; TRBD1 matches at 9 bases. The sequencing sample was made of blood. The clonotype originates from a woman between 50 and 59 years old with Graves' hyperthyroidism that later progressed to Graves' ophthalmopathy. DNA for the CDR3: TGCAGTGCTAGGGTACAGGGGGCGGCAGCAACTAATGAAAAACTGTTTTTT. Its protein is CSARVQGAAATNEKLFF.